This entry features one TCR beta chain sequence. The sample comes from a study of CD8+ T cells in alopecia areata. The V end lost 2 bases, the J end lost 2 bases, and 11 bases lay between the germline ends. The CDR3 sequence is 14 residues long. Germline V CDR1 and CDR2: SGHRS, YFSETQ. RNA, once extracted, was reverse transcribed into cDNA for use as the sequencing template. Generated by immunoSEQ multiplex PCR, the TCRdb table keeps only in-frame clones and is missing some. The sample lists 150,000 or so clones, roughly 70% occurring once. This specimen was CD8+ T cells sorted from blood, taken at week 0. The V call is TRBV5-1, the J call TRBJ2-7; D unresolved. This TCR was recovered from a human donor with alopecia areata. The CDR3 region is CASSFPHRTYEQYF. Here the CDR3 DNA reads TGCGCCAGCAGCTTTCCCCACAGAACCTACGAGCAGTACTTC.